This T cell receptor (beta chain) was recorded in a study of T cells in Graves' hyperthyroidism and ophthalmopathy. There were TCR beta CDR3 regions amplified from RNA transcripts. TCR CDR3 underwent first-round RT-PCR with the HTBI primer set. Via MiXCR, TCRdb re-called the multiplex PCR reads, giving one row per CDR3 protein. Seen here are approximately 590,000 distinct CDR3 sequences, around 42% observed once, and the top ten hold 8.2%. The CDR3 runs to 14 residues. In germline, CDR1 is SNHLY, CDR2 FYNNEI. The V end was cut by 5 bases, the J end by 11 bases, with 16 bases between. Whole-study findings and limits: The model made its ophthalmopathy prediction, and onset followed a median roughly 6.5 months later.

Graves' hyperthyroidism was deemed stable absent ophthalmopathy progression within 18 months. The hyperthyroidism patients had all been newly diagnosed, and their disease duration was under 2 months. Their ages ranged from 18 to 65 years. Each diagnosis was grounded in clinical symptoms, serum thyroxine and TRAb, thyroid ultrasound, and orbital computed tomography. This clonotype was counted between two and nine times. No antigen is known for it. This chain joins TRBV2 and TRBJ1-6, with D tentatively TRBD1 (5 bases). The source of this sequence is a woman between 18 and 29 years old with Graves' hyperthyroidism. Sequences were obtained from peripheral blood or thyroid tissue (not recorded which). The CDR3 sequence is CASSTRGGVAPLHF. CDR3 DNA: TGTGCCAGCAGTACACGGGGCGGGGTTGCACCCCTCCACTTT.